The rows below give T cell receptor beta chains drawn from one sample of a study of blood T cells in healthy people across ages. TCRdb re-called the 5' RACE reads with MiXCR, one entry per CDR3 protein. The sample gives fewer than 1.5 million distinct CDR3 sequences, 42% of which show up once; less than 8% is in the top ten. Material for sequencing was blood. These receptor sequences come from a woman between 18 and 29 years old in good health. CDR3s include the opening cysteine and the closing phenylalanine or tryptophan. A D gene is named only where the DNA matches it firmly. Not all rows give a size; the values are once, few, many and, for expanded clones, a class.

J,D,V,length,size,DNA,CDR3
TRBJ2-7,TRBD1,TRBV6-2/TRBV6-3,14,NA,TGTGCCAGCAGAACAGCCCGGACAGGGGGCTACGGGTACTTC,CASRTARTGGYGYF
TRBJ2-7,NA,TRBV2,16,few,TGTGCCAGCAGTGAAGAGGCGAGTCGAAGGACCTACGAGCAGTACTTC,CASSEEASRRTYEQYF
TRBJ1-1,NA,TRBV10-3,13,few,TGTGCCATCAGCTGGGAACAAAACACTGAAGCTTTCTTT,CAISWEQNTEAFF
TRBJ2-7,NA,TRBV12-3/TRBV12-4,15,once,TGTGCCAGCAGTTACGTACCCATAAACGACTACGAGCAGTACTTC,CASSYVPINDYEQYF
TRBJ2-7,NA,TRBV12-3/TRBV12-4,14,NA,TGTGCCAGCAGCCCTTCCTCCCCGGACTACGAACAGTACTTC,CASSPSSPDYEQYF
TRBJ1-2,NA,TRBV27,12,NA,TGTGCCAGCGCAACAGGGCGGAGTGGCTACACCTTC,CASATGRSGYTF
TRBJ2-7,NA,TRBV10-3,12,NA,TGTGCCATCAGTGAGTCTGGCCACGAGCAGTACTTC,CAISESGHEQYF
TRBJ1-1,TRBD1,TRBV5-1,16,few,TGCGCCAGCAGCTTCACGGGACAGGGACCGAACACTGAAGCTTTCTTT,CASSFTGQGPNTEAFF
TRBJ2-1,TRBD2,TRBV6-5,15,NA,TGTGCCAGCAGTTACTCTACTAGCGGGAGTAATGAGCAGTTCTTC,CASSYSTSGSNEQFF
TRBJ1-4,NA,TRBV29-1,12,NA,TGCAGCGTTGATGGTAACGGGGAAAAACTGTTTTTT,CSVDGNGEKLFF
TRBJ1-2,NA,TRBV15,15,few,TGTGCCACCAGCAGAGATCGGAAGGGGCCCTATGGCTACACCTTC,CATSRDRKGPYGYTF
TRBJ1-2,NA,TRBV27,17,few,TGTGCCAGCAGTTTATTTGGGGGCAGCCTTACGGACTATGGCTACACCTTC,CASSLFGGSLTDYGYTF
TRBJ2-7,NA,TRBV4-1,16,NA,TGCGCCAGCAGCTATGAAAACAGGGCGAGCTCCTACGAGCAGTACTTC,CASSYENRASSYEQYF
TRBJ1-2,TRBD1,TRBV12-3/TRBV12-4,12,NA,TGTGCCAGCGGAGGGGGACAGTATGGCTACACCTTC,CASGGGQYGYTF
TRBJ2-5,NA,TRBV30,13,few,TGTGCCTGGACTCCTGGTTACCAAGAGACCCAGTACTTC,CAWTPGYQETQYF
TRBJ1-2,TRBD1,TRBV15,15,few,TGTGCCACCAGCAGGGAATTCCCGCAGGGGGATGGCTACACCTTC,CATSREFPQGDGYTF
TRBJ2-1,NA,TRBV10-2,14,many,TGCGCCAGCAGTGATAGTGGAACCTACAATGAGCAGTTCTTC,CASSDSGTYNEQFF
TRBJ2-1,TRBD1,TRBV5-1,15,NA,TGCGCCAGCAGCTTCGGGGACAGGGCTAACAATGAGCAGTTCTTC,CASSFGDRANNEQFF
TRBJ1-2,NA,TRBV5-1,15,NA,TGCGCCAGCAGCTTGAGGGGTTCGGCTAACTATGGCAACACCTTC,CASSLRGSANYGNTF
TRBJ2-5,TRBD2,TRBV6-6,15,NA,TGTGCCAGCAGTTACTTTGGCGGGGGGACTGAGACCCAGTACTTC,CASSYFGGGTETQYF
TRBJ2-3,TRBD2,TRBV20-1,18,NA,TGCAGTGCTTCTACGGGACTAGCGGCCCTTATACTCACAGATACGCAGTATTTT,CSASTGLAALILTDTQYF
TRBJ2-6,NA,TRBV5-1,14,NA,TGCGCCAGCAGCTTGGTGGCGGGAACCAACGTCCTGACTTTC,CASSLVAGTNVLTF
TRBJ1-2,NA,TRBV5-5,14,few,TGTGCCAGCAGCTTTGAGGGGGGTTCGGATGGCTACACCTTC,CASSFEGGSDGYTF
TRBJ2-1,TRBD1,TRBV9,16,NA,TGTGCCAGCAGCGTATCAGGGACAGGAGCATACAATGAGCAGTTCTTC,CASSVSGTGAYNEQFF
TRBJ2-4,NA,TRBV20-1,12,NA,TGCAGTGCCCCCCCAGGGTTAGACATTCAGTACTTC,CSAPPGLDIQYF
TRBJ1-1,TRBD1,TRBV5-1,15,NA,TGTGCCAGCAGCTTAGGGACAGGGGCGAACACTGAAGCTTTCTTT,CASSLGTGANTEAFF
TRBJ2-3,TRBD2,TRBV27,16,few,TGTGCCAGCAGTTTATCGTTCGTCGGGAGGGCTGATACGCAGTATTTT,CASSLSFVGRADTQYF
TRBJ2-7,NA,TRBV18,17,few,TGTGCCAGCTCACCACTCGCCCCCGCCGTCGGGACCTACGAGCAGTACTTC,CASSPLAPAVGTYEQYF
TRBJ2-3,NA,TRBV7-2,16,NA,TGTGCCAGCAGGGGCAGGGGATTTCCTAGCACAGATACGCAGTATTTT,CASRGRGFPSTDTQYF
TRBJ2-7,TRBD1,TRBV7-9,15,few,TGTGCCAGCAGCCACAGGGACAGAGACCCCTACGAGCAGTACTTC,CASSHRDRDPYEQYF
TRBJ2-4,NA,TRBV7-9,13,few,TGTGCCAGCAGCTTTGGCGGAATGGACATTCAGTACTTC,CASSFGGMDIQYF
TRBJ2-2,NA,TRBV6-6,17,once,TGTGCCAGCAGTTACCCGATGCTGGGGGTCAACCCCGGGGAGCTGTTTTTT,CASSYPMLGVNPGELFF
TRBJ2-5,TRBD2,TRBV4-1,18,NA,TGCGCCAGCAGCCAAGATTCCCCCTGGCTAGCGGGAGTTAGTGAGCAGTACTTC,CASSQDSPWLAGVSEQYF
TRBJ2-3,TRBD2,TRBV5-1,19,few,TGCGCCAGCAGCTTGGGTCGGACTAGCGGGGGATCTAGCACAGATACGCAGTATTTT,CASSLGRTSGGSSTDTQYF
TRBJ1-4,NA,TRBV27,14,few,TGTGCCAGCAGTTTAACAGCCCCTAATGAAAAACTGTTTTTT,CASSLTAPNEKLFF
TRBJ2-3,NA,TRBV3-1,13,few,TGTGCCAGCAGCCCATCTCCGGGACAAACGCAGTATTTT,CASSPSPGQTQYF
TRBJ2-1,TRBD2,TRBV14,19,NA,TGTGCCAGCAGCCGAGGACTAGCGGGAGTTGACCGGAGAGGAAATGAGCAGTTCTTC,CASSRGLAGVDRRGNEQFF
TRBJ1-5,NA,TRBV19,14,few,TGTGCCAGTAGTCCCGCGGACAGTTATCAGCCCCAGCATTTT,CASSPADSYQPQHF
TRBJ2-7,NA,TRBV12-3/TRBV12-4,13,NA,TGTGCCAGCAGTTTAAGCACGATCTACGAGCAGTACTTC,CASSLSTIYEQYF
TRBJ1-4,NA,TRBV3-1,15,few,TGTGCCAGCAGCCCCCCGGCAGGGAGGAATGAAAAACTGTTTTTT,CASSPPAGRNEKLFF